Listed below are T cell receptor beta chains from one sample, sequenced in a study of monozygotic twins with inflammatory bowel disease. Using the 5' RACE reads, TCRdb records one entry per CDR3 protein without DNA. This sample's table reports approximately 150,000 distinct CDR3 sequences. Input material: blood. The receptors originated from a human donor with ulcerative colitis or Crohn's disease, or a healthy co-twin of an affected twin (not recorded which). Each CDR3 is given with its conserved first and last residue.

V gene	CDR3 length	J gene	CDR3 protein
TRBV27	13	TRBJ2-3	CASSFSGTDTQYF
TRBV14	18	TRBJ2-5	CASSQDRDWYSLGETQYF
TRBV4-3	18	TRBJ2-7	CASSQGLAGGGSSYEQYF
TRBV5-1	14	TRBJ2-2	CASSLEGNTGELFF
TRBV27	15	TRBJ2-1	CASSLTSGGYLEQFF
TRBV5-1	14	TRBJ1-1	CASSPRGLDTEAFF
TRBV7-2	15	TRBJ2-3	CASSLEGQSTDTQYF
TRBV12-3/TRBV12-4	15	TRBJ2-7	CASSTGTSSSYEQYF
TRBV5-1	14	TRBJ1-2	CASSSQGATYGYTF
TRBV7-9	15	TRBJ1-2	CASTPGQGYSYGYTF
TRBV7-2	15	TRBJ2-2	CASSPRTGFAGELFF
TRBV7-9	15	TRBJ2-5	CASSSSGWRDETQYF
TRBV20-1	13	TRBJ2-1	CSATAWGAGGSFF
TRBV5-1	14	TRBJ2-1	CASSLQGTYNEQFF
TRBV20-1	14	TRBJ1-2	CSATDRGPTYGYTF
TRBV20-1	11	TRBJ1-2	CSASKRDGYTF
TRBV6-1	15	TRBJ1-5	CASTPAGQSNQPQHF
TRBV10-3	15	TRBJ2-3	CAISEVRAPPDTQYF
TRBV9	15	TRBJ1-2	CASRRTGDINYGYTF
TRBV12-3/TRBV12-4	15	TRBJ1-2	CASSRGQGANYGYTF
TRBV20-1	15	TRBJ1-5	CSARDLGKSNQPQHF
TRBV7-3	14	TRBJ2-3	CASSLMEAADTQYF
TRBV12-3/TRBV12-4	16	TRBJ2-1	CASSFMAGGSYNEQFF